The 5 T cell receptor beta chains given below trace back to one sample, sequenced in a study of sequential checkpoint blockade in melanoma. Sequenced by immunoSEQ multiplex PCR; TCRdb stores in-frame clones only, minus some. The table records some 20,000 clones, about 81% of them present only once. Treatment here: randomized to nivolumab then ipilimumab (arm A) or the reverse (arm B). The sequencing used CD8+ T cells sorted from blood (inferred from file names), collected from a patient given nivolumab and ipilimumab in sequence. These receptors all stem from a human donor with melanoma.

This clone was recorded a few times. This chain joins TRBV7-9 and TRBJ1-3; no firm D call. Germline lookup yields CDR1 SEHNR and CDR2 FQNEAQ (reference sequence). CDR3 length: 13 residues. Trimming left V 5 bases short and J 4 bases short, with 9 bases between. The CDR3: CASSDTPGNTIYF. In DNA form, the CDR3 reads TGTGCCAGCAGCGACACACCGGGAAACACCATATATTTT. The whole variable domain, filled in from reference TRBV7-9 and TRBJ1-3, reads DTGVSQNPRHKITKRGQNVTFRCDPISEHNRLYWYRQTLGQGPEFLTYFQNEAQLEKSRLLSDRFSAERPKGSFSTLEIQRTEQGDSAMYLCASSDTPGNTIYFGEGSWLTVV.

Regarding this clone: This CDR3 is also generated by other DNA sequences in the sample. The J gene is TRBJ1-1, the V gene TRBV15; D possibly corresponds to TRBD1 (6 bases). Germline V gives CDR1 LNHNV, CDR2 YYDKDF (reference sequence). The CDR3 runs 14 residues. The germline V and J ends were trimmed by 1 base and 5 bases, with 11 bases remaining between them. The CDR3 nucleotides are TGTGCCACCAGCAGAGGCAGGGGTTGGACTGAAGCTTTCTTT. Amino acid sequence: CATSRGRGWTEAFF.

The V gene is TRBV4-2, the J gene TRBJ2-7; D is perhaps TRBD2 (7 bases). Germline V lookup: CDR1 LGHNA, CDR2 YNFKEQ. There are 17 residues in the CDR3. The germline V and J ends were trimmed by 0 bases and 3 bases, with 18 bases remaining between them. The CDR3 DNA reads as TGTGCCAGCAGCCAAGAAGGGGAAGGGGGGGGTTTCTACGAGCAGTACTTC. Translating it yields CASSQEGEGGGFYEQYF.

J is TRBJ1-2 and V is TRBV19, with D hard to call. Germline CDR1 LNHDA, CDR2 SQIVND (reference sequence). Trimming removed 6 bases at V and 4 bases at J, with 9 bases between. CDR3 length equals 12 residues. The CDR3 loop reads CASRSPTYGYTF. The CDR3, as DNA: TGTGCCAGTAGGAGCCCCACCTATGGCTACACCTTC.

This chain joins TRBV11-2 and TRBJ2-7; a weak D match, TRBD1 (6 bases). Germline V CDR1 and CDR2: SGHAT, FQNNGV. The length of the CDR3 is 13 residues. Trimming took 7 bases from V and 2 from J, leaving 12 bases between them. CDR3 DNA sequence: TGTGCCAGCAAGGGGGACGGGACCTACGAGCAGTACTTC. Protein sequence: CASKGDGTYEQYF.